This section outlines one T cell receptor (beta chain) sequence together with its context. This record comes from a study of cytomegalovirus exposure and HLA in healthy donors. About the research overall: Early released data had around 88 million unique TCRs, all coming from HLA-typed donors.

Primers: 60 Vbeta forward and 13 Jbeta reverse. Only in-frame clones appear in the TCRdb table, and some are missing; sequencing was by immunoSEQ multiplex PCR. The data show around 150,000 clones, roughly 75% seen once. Germline lookup yields CDR1 SGDLS and CDR2 YYNGEE. The V and J ends lost 0 bases and 4 bases respectively, with 14 bases between them. The CDR3 covers 16 residues. The clonotype was recovered from a man younger than 35 in good health and CMV-seronegative. The gene calls are TRBV9 and TRBJ2-1; TRBD2 is a possible D gene (6 bases). The specimen sequenced was PBMCs. DNA of the CDR3: TGTGCCAGCAGCGTAGGAGGGGCTAGCGTTTACAATGAGCAGTTCTTC. Protein product: CASSVGGASVYNEQFF.